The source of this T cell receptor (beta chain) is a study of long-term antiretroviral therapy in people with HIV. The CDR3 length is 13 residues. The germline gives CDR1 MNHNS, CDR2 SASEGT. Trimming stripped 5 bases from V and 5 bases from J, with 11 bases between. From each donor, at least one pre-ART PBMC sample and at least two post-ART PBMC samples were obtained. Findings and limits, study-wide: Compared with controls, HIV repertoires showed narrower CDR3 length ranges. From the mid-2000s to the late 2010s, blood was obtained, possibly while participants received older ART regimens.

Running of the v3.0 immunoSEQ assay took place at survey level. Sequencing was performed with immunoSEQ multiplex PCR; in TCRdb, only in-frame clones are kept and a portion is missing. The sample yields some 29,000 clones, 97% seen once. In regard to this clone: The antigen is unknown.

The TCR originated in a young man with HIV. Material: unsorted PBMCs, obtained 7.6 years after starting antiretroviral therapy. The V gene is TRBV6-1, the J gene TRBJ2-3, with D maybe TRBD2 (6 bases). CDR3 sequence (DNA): TGTGCCAGCAGTTTAGGGACTGAAGATACGCAGTATTTT. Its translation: CASSLGTEDTQYF.